Following are 27 T cell receptor beta chains from one sample sequenced in a study of cytomegalovirus exposure and HLA in healthy donors. The PCR employed 60 Vbeta primers together with 13 Jbeta primers. Profiled with immunoSEQ multiplex PCR; TCRdb holds only in-frame clones, not every one. The sample comprises 150,000 to 200,000 clones, 65% to 90% of which are singletons, and 5% to 7% rests with the top ten. Material for sequencing was PBMCs. The receptors here all came from a man aged 45 to 65 in good health and CMV-seropositive.

The J gene is TRBJ2-3, the V gene TRBV18; D unclear. The V gene lost 2 bases and the J gene lost 4 bases, with 16 bases spanning the gap. The germline CDR1 and CDR2 sequences are KGHSH and LQKENI. The CDR3 sequence is 16 residues long. CDR3 bases: TGTGCCAGCTCACCAAGCATAACCCCCGAGGCAGATACGCAGTATTTT. Its translation is CASSPSITPEADTQYF.

V usage is TRBV7-3 and J usage is TRBJ2-1; 12 positions agree with TRBD2. Germline V CDR1 and CDR2: SGHTA, FQGTGA. CDR3 length: 15 residues. The junction had 5 bases not matched to a gene; V was cut back by 4 bases and J by 7 bases. CDR3 bases: TGTGCCAGCAGCTCCCGGACTAGCGGGAATAATGAGCAGTTCTTC. Translating gives CASSSRTSGNNEQFF.

J is TRBJ2-3 and V is TRBV7-8; 9 bases agree with TRBD2. Unmatched junction bases numbered 19, after V lost 1 base and J lost 2 bases. CDR1 SGHVS and CDR2 FQNEAQ come from the germline V gene. The CDR3 extends over 21 amino acids. In DNA form, the CDR3 reads TGTGCCAGCAGCTTAGAATGGGTTAGCGGGGGAGTCCGAGACAACACAGATACGCAGTATTTT. As protein: CASSLEWVSGGVRDNTDTQYF.

The rearrangement links TRBV7-7 to TRBJ2-1, with D uncertain. Germline V gene lookup returns CDR1 SSHAT and CDR2 FNYEAQ (reference sequence). The CDR3 is 14 residues long. The V end lost 1 base, the J end lost 8 bases, and 12 bases lay between the germline ends. CDR3 nucleotides: TGTGCCAGCAGCTTAGAAGAAGGAGTGGATGAGCAGTTCTTC. Translating gives CASSLEEGVDEQFF.

The count of this clone is one. The chain couples TRBV21-1 to TRBJ1-4. TRBV21-1 is given as a pseudogene. The CDR3 is 17 residues long. In nucleotides, the CDR3 is TGTGCCAGCAGCAAAGAGCATATCCGGGGAGAATATGAAAAACTGTTTTTT. This codes for CASSKEHIRGEYEKLFF.

The chain is built from TRBV15 and TRBJ1-1; no definite D call. This CDR3 contains 14 residues. Germline assignment: CDR1 LNHNV and CDR2 YYDKDF (reference sequence). V was pared by 3 bases and J by 6 bases, with 14 bases between. CDR3 amino acids: CATSRHSGIAEAFF. In DNA, the CDR3 is TGTGCCACCAGCAGGCACAGTGGAATAGCTGAAGCTTTCTTT.

This clone was found once. V usage is TRBV6-5 and J usage is TRBJ2-5; 14 positions agree with TRBD2. The CDR3 extends over 15 amino acids. CDR1 and CDR2 from the germline V gene are MNHEY and SVGAGI. With 7 bases clipped from V and 7 bases from J, the junction kept 8 bases outside the gene matches. The CDR3 reads CASTGLAGGGGTQYF. The CDR3, as DNA: TGTGCCAGCACCGGACTAGCGGGGGGTGGTGGGACCCAGTACTTC.

The rearrangement uses TRBV6-1 and TRBJ1-6; 10 bases agree with TRBD1. Looked up from germline, CDR1 is MNHNS and CDR2 is SASEGT. V lost 6 bases to trimming and J lost 8 bases; unmatched junction nucleotides: 7. The CDR3 extends over 15 amino acids. The CDR3 region has the DNA TGTGCCAGCAGCTCTGACAGGGGGCGATATTCACCCCTCCACTTT. Its protein is CASSSDRGRYSPLHF.

As DNA, the CDR3 is TGTGCCAGCAGCTTGGATACCCCGAGCTCCTACGAGCAGTACTTC. It specifies CASSLDTPSSYEQYF. The chain employs TRBV5-4 and TRBJ2-5; D not resolved. The end of the DNA fits TRBJ2-7 better, so the J call may be wrong. Per the germline V gene, CDR1 is SGHNT and CDR2 is YYREEE (reference sequence). CDR3 length: 15 residues.

The rearrangement uses TRBV15 and TRBJ2-2, with D perhaps matching TRBD2 (6 bases). CDR3 length: 15 residues. The germline CDR1 and CDR2 sequences are LNHNV and YYDKDF (reference sequence). The V gene lost 4 bases and the J gene lost 2 bases, with 11 bases spanning the gap. The CDR3, as DNA: TGTGCCACCAGCATCAGGGAGGCTAACACCGGGGAGCTGTTTTTT. Protein sequence: CATSIREANTGELFF.

The chain combines TRBV19 with TRBJ1-3; 9 bases align to TRBD1. Germline CDR1 and CDR2: LNHDA and SQIVND (reference sequence). V shed 5 bases, J shed 2 bases, and the junction held 7 bases outside the gene matches. This CDR3 is 16 amino acids long. The CDR3 nucleotides read TGTGCCAGTAGTTGGGGGACAGGGAACGCTGGAAACACCATATATTTT. Encoded protein: CASSWGTGNAGNTIYF. The whole variable domain, remainder taken from reference TRBV19 and TRBJ1-3, is DGGITQSPKYLFRKEGQNVTLSCEQNLNHDAMYWYRQDPGQGLRLIYYSQIVNDFQKGDIAEGYSVSREKKESFPLTVTSAQKNPTAFYLCASSWGTGNAGNTIYFGEGSWLTVV.

This clone was found once. The chain links TRBV11-2 to TRBJ2-1; a possible D gene is TRBD2 (6 bases). V gave up 5 bases and J gave up 5 bases, with 25 bases separating them. Germline V gene lookup returns CDR1 SGHAT and CDR2 FQNNGV. The CDR3 covers 18 residues. The CDR3 DNA reads TGTGCCAGCAGCCCCGGAAGGTGGGGTAGCGGAGAGGACAATGAGCAGTTCTTC. Encoded protein: CASSPGRWGSGEDNEQFF.

J is TRBJ1-2 and V is TRBV5-4, with D perhaps TRBD1 (5 bases). The germline CDR1 and CDR2 sequences are SGHNT and YYREEE (reference sequence). V dropped 6 bases and J dropped 2 bases, with 11 bases sitting between them. The CDR3 contains 13 residues. The CDR3 protein is CASTRGGNYGYTF. The CDR3 DNA reads as TGTGCCAGCACCCGTGGGGGGAACTATGGCTACACCTTC.

The rearrangement uses TRBV9 and TRBJ1-4; 7 nucleotides align to TRBD1. This CDR3 spans 15 amino acids. The ends lost 2 bases at V and 5 bases at J; junction bases unmatched: 6. Per germline, CDR1 SGDLS and CDR2 YYNGEE. The CDR3 is CASSVKAGGNEKLFF. CDR3 in DNA: TGTGCCAGCAGCGTCAAGGCAGGGGGGAATGAAAAACTGTTTTTT.

The chain couples TRBV19 to TRBJ1-5; tentatively, D is TRBD1 (6 bases). Germline CDR1 reads LNHDA; CDR2 reads SQIVND (reference sequence). V lost 1 base, J lost 2 bases, and 12 bases lay in between. The CDR3 covers 16 residues. As DNA, the CDR3 is TGTGCCAGTAGTATAGTAGTGGGGGCTGGCAATCAGCCCCAGCATTTT. This encodes CASSIVVGAGNQPQHF.

DNA of the CDR3: TGTGCCAGCAGTGAAATGCTGCCAGGGGGCGGCTACACCTTC. Protein sequence: CASSEMLPGGGYTF. J is TRBJ1-2 and V is TRBV6-1, with 8 positions matching TRBD1. Germline lookup yields CDR1 MNHNS and CDR2 SASEGT. V lost 2 bases, J lost 8 bases, and 7 bases stayed unmatched. This CDR3 has 14 residues.

The chain links TRBV27 to TRBJ2-1; 7 nucleotides line up with TRBD1. This CDR3 has 15 residues. The germline V gene encodes CDR1 MNHEY and CDR2 SMNVEV (reference sequence). V shed 8 bases, J shed 0 bases, and the junction held 7 bases outside the gene matches. CDR3 sequence reads: CASQEQGSSYNEQFF. The CDR3, as DNA: TGTGCCAGCCAAGAACAGGGGAGCTCCTACAATGAGCAGTTCTTC.

This clone was seen once. The chain is built from TRBV19 and TRBJ1-2; 7 nucleotides agree with TRBD1. The CDR3 covers 15 residues. Germline CDR1 is LNHDA and CDR2 is SQIVND (reference sequence). Trimming at V came to 3 bases and at J to 5 bases, leaving 9 bases not matched to a gene. The CDR3 coding sequence is TGTGCCAGTAGTATGAACCTCGCGACAGGGTATGGCTACACCTTC. Residues: CASSMNLATGYGYTF.

The chain combines TRBV11-2 with TRBJ2-3; the match to TRBD2 covers 10 bases. From germline, CDR1 is SGHAT and CDR2 FQNNGV. This CDR3 has 16 amino acids. V lost 2 bases to trimming and J lost 4 bases; unmatched junction nucleotides: 6. Here the CDR3 reads CASSLRASGSADTQYF. As DNA, the CDR3 is TGTGCCAGCAGCTTAAGGGCTAGCGGGAGTGCAGATACGCAGTATTTT.

The sample holds a few counts of this clone. The genes are TRBV6-1 and TRBJ1-1; no definite D call. CDR3 length: 11 amino acids. Germline CDR1 is MNHNS and CDR2 is SASEGT. V was cut by 7 bases and J by 5 bases, with 8 bases left in between. Here the CDR3 DNA reads TGTGCCAGCACTCCTTTTACTGAAGCTTTCTTT. Translated, it gives CASTPFTEAFF.

The chain combines TRBV21-1 with TRBJ2-6; TRBD1, the D gene given by the table, was not confirmed from the DNA. TRBV21-1 is noted as a pseudogene. The CDR3 sequence is 15 residues long. Written as DNA, the CDR3 is TGTGCTTCAGGGTTCCGCATTTCTGGGGCCAACGTCCTGACTTTC. This gives the protein CASGFRISGANVLTF.

The chain carries TRBV27 and TRBJ1-6, with unresolved D. CDR1 and CDR2 from the germline V gene are MNHEY and SMNVEV (reference sequence). V lost 7 bases to trimming and J lost 8 bases, with 21 bases between them. This CDR3 is built from 16 residues. CDR3 coding DNA: TGTGCCAGCAAAAGGGAGATGGGCCCCGAGGATTCACCCCTCCACTTT. It is translated as CASKREMGPEDSPLHF.

The rearrangement joins TRBV6-5 to TRBJ1-2, with 10 bases that match TRBD1. Looked up from germline, CDR1 is MNHEY and CDR2 is SVGAGI. V was clipped by 0 bases and J by 5 bases; unmatched bases: 3. The CDR3 spans 15 residues. The CDR3 nucleotides read TGTGCCAGCAGTTACTCGGACAGGGGGTATTATGGCTACACCTTC. Translating gives CASSYSDRGYYGYTF.

The chain employs TRBV14 and TRBJ1-2; possible D gene TRBD1, 5 bases. V lost 0 bases to trimming and J lost 4 bases, with 12 bases between them. Germline V gives CDR1 SGHDN, CDR2 FVKESK. The CDR3 is made up of 15 amino acids. This chain's CDR3 is CASSQDGARTYGYTF. Here the CDR3 DNA reads TGTGCCAGCAGCCAAGATGGGGCACGGACCTATGGCTACACCTTC.

This chain links TRBV21-1 with TRBJ1-1. TRBV21-1 represents a pseudogene. CDR3 length equals 13 residues. The CDR3 nucleotides read TGTGCCAGCAGACTCGGACGCGAGGGTGAAGCTTTCTTT. As protein: CASRLGREGEAFF.

The J gene is TRBJ1-1, the V gene TRBV27; 7 bases fit TRBD1. Germline V gene data show CDR1 as MNHEY and CDR2 as SMNVEV (reference sequence). J lost 3 bases, V lost 6 bases, and 7 bases had no gene match. The CDR3 is made up of 14 amino acids. Written as DNA, the CDR3 is TGTGCCAGCAGGGACAGGTCCCTGGACACTGAAGCTTTCTTT. As protein: CASRDRSLDTEAFF.

The chain has TRBV7-7 and TRBJ2-7; D possibly corresponds to TRBD2 (5 bases). Trimming cost V 1 base and J 1 base, with 11 bases left between them. This CDR3 is built from 15 residues. Germline assignment: CDR1 SSHAT and CDR2 FNYEAQ (reference sequence). CDR3 sequence: CASSLGDPGSYEQYF. The CDR3 bases are TGTGCCAGCAGCTTAGGGGATCCGGGGTCCTACGAGCAGTACTTC. Complete variable domain (other parts from reference TRBV7-7 and TRBJ2-7): GAGVSQSPRYKVTKRGQDVTLRCDPISSHATLYWYQQALGQGPEFLTYFNYEAQPDKSGLPSDRFSAERPEGSISTLTIQRTEQRDSAMYRCASSLGDPGSYEQYFGPGTRLTVT.